These 16 T cell receptor beta chains were sequenced from one sample in a study of blood T cells in healthy people across ages. PCR was performed a second time for about 7 to 11 cycles using a sample-barcoded 5' primer and a J-beta primer mix. TCRdb re-derived calls from the 5' RACE reads in MiXCR, one entry per CDR3 protein. The sample lists hundreds of thousands of distinct CDR3 sequences, under 55% occurring once. Sequenced sample: blood. The receptors were sampled from a man in his 60s in good health.

This rearrangement joins TRBV20-1 to TRBJ2-1; D perhaps matches TRBD2 (6 bases). With the DNA end fitting TRBJ2-7 better, the J assignment may be wrong. CDR3 length: 14 amino acids. Germline V lookup: CDR1 DFQATT, CDR2 SNEGSKA (reference sequence). For the CDR3, the DNA is TGCAGTGCTAGGGTCGGGGGTTCTTTTTACGAGCAGTACTTC. It codes for CSARVGGSFYEQYF.

The chain links TRBV19 to TRBJ2-1, with D perhaps TRBD2 (6 bases). The CDR3 has 15 residues. Trimming shortened V by 3 bases and J by 6 bases, and 15 bases separated the two germline ends. Germline loops: CDR1 LNHDA, CDR2 SQIVND (reference sequence). The CDR3 bases are TGTGCCAGTAGTATGGAGGGCTTGGTACGCAATGAGCAGTTCTTC. This sequence encodes CASSMEGLVRNEQFF.

This rearrangement joins TRBV13 to TRBJ2-7; D perhaps matches TRBD1 (5 bases). The germline gives CDR1 PRHDT, CDR2 FYEKMQ (reference sequence). Trimming took off 0 bases at V and 3 bases at J, with 15 bases between the two ends. The CDR3 runs 16 residues. CDR3 DNA: TGTGCCAGCAGCTTAGGTCCCCCACAGGATAACTACGAGCAGTACTTC. This encodes CASSLGPPQDNYEQYF. Using reference TRBV13 and TRBJ2-7 for the parts outside the CDR3, the full variable domain is AAGVIQSPRHLIKEKRETATLKCYPIPRHDTVYWYQQGPGQDPQFLISFYEKMQSDKGSIPDRFSAQQFSDYHSELNMSSLELGDSALYFCASSLGPPQDNYEQYFGPGTRLTVT.

This clonotype was seen just once. The chain links TRBV20-1 to TRBJ2-7; D ambiguous. Near its end, the DNA agrees better with TRBJ2-5, so the J call may be wrong. This CDR3 is built from 14 residues. Germline V gene data show CDR1 as DFQATT and CDR2 as SNEGSKA (reference sequence). The CDR3 DNA follows: TGCAGTGCCAATGGATTGAGGCCGGAAGAGACCCAGTACTTC. It codes for CSANGLRPEETQYF.

This clonotype was picked up a small number of times. This chain connects TRBV6-2 or TRBV6-3 to TRBJ2-1, with D maybe TRBD2 (5 bases). V lost 7 bases and J 4 bases, leaving 17 bases between the germline ends. From germline, CDR1 is MNHEY and CDR2 SVGEGT. This CDR3 contains 15 residues. The CDR3 sequence is CASKEDTGSYNEQFF. CDR3 sequence (DNA): TGTGCCAGCAAAGAAGACACGGGGAGTTACAATGAGCAGTTCTTC.

The gene calls are TRBV20-1 and TRBJ1-2; 7 bases align to TRBD1. CDR1 DFQATT and CDR2 SNEGSKA come from the germline V gene (reference sequence). Trimming took 6 bases from V and 8 from J; bases not matched to a gene: 12. The CDR3 contains 13 residues. The CDR3 protein is CSASSTGVYGYTF. The CDR3 DNA reads TGCAGTGCCAGCTCCACAGGGGTCTACGGCTACACCTTC.

This clonotype was counted ten times or more. The CDR3 reads CASSGVGQGDYEQYF. CDR3 coding DNA: TGTGCCAGCAGTGGGGTCGGACAGGGGGACTACGAGCAGTACTTC. The chain combines TRBV28 with TRBJ2-7; 10 nucleotides match TRBD1. Germline V CDR1 and CDR2: MDHEN, SYDVKM. The CDR3 is 15 amino acids. The V and J ends lost 5 bases and 3 bases, in that order; junction bases with no gene match: 7. The whole variable domain, remainder taken from reference TRBV28 and TRBJ2-7, is DVKVTQSSRYLVKRTGEKVFLECVQDMDHENMFWYRQDPGLGLRLIYFSYDVKMKEKGDIPEGYSVSREKKERFSLILESASTNQTSMYLCASSGVGQGDYEQYFGPGTRLTVT.

This chain joins TRBV5-1 and TRBJ2-2; perhaps TRBD2 as D (6 bases). Per the germline V gene, CDR1 is SGHRS and CDR2 is YFSETQ. The V end lost 0 bases, the J end lost 8 bases, and 17 bases lay between the germline ends. The CDR3 is made up of 16 amino acids. The CDR3: CASSLETGLNSGELFF. The CDR3 DNA is TGCGCCAGCAGCTTGGAAACTGGACTAAACTCTGGGGAGCTGTTTTTT.

The sample holds a few counts of this clonotype. The chain is built from TRBV5-1 and TRBJ1-1; D gene unclear. From germline, CDR1 is SGHRS and CDR2 YFSETQ. The V and J ends lost 1 base and 12 bases respectively, with 13 bases between them. There are 12 residues in the CDR3. The CDR3 nucleotides read TGCGCCAGCAGCTTGCCTGGGCCTGCGTCTTTCTTT. Its protein product is CASSLPGPASFF.

Note on this clonotype: Compared with germline, one end of the junction differs, possibly owing to a read error. This rearrangement joins TRBV6-5 to TRBJ2-2; 10 nucleotides agree with TRBD1. The CDR3 has 15 residues. Germline assignment: CDR1 MNHEY and CDR2 SVGAGI. CDR3 residues: CATSLGTGVTGELFF. CDR3 sequence (DNA): TGTGCCACCAGTCTCGGGACAGGGGTAACCGGGGAGCTGTTTTTT.

The V and J genes are TRBV15 and TRBJ2-5; D may be TRBD2 (7 bases). The CDR3 covers 16 residues. Germline lookup yields CDR1 LNHNV and CDR2 YYDKDF (reference sequence). The germline V and J ends were trimmed by 5 bases and 11 bases, with 27 bases remaining between them. CDR3: CATSHGTRARGGEQYF. As DNA, the CDR3 is TGTGCCACCAGCCATGGGACTCGAGCTAGAGGGGGGGAGCAGTACTTC.

The chain is built from TRBV7-2 and TRBJ2-1; maybe TRBD2 (7 bases). CDR3 length: 16 residues. V shed 5 bases and J shed 3 bases, with 17 bases lying between them. In germline, CDR1 is SGHTA, CDR2 FQGNSA. Here the CDR3 reads CASSREGGAYYNEQFF. The CDR3 nucleotides read TGTGCCAGCAGCCGCGAAGGGGGGGCATACTACAATGAGCAGTTCTTC.

Remarks on this clonotype: This clone may be a read error of a much larger clone one base away. The rearrangement links TRBV3-1 to TRBJ1-2, with D possibly matching TRBD1 (5 bases). The germline gives CDR1 LGHDT, CDR2 YNNKEL (reference sequence). The CDR3 extends over 12 amino acids. The CDR3 spells CASSQGGYGYSF. The CDR3 DNA is TGTGCCAGCAGCCAAGGGGGCTATGGCTACAGCTTC.

The chain combines TRBV5-1 with TRBJ2-1; D unresolved. V lost 4 bases to trimming and J lost 5 bases, with 19 bases between them. CDR3 length: 16 amino acids. CDR1 is SGHRS, CDR2 YFSETQ, per germline. CDR3 DNA sequence: TGCGCCAGCAGCCCAGACCCCTCGAAGCCCGACAATGAGCAGTTCTTC. It is translated as CASSPDPSKPDNEQFF.

A few counts support this clonotype. The rearrangement joins TRBV4-3 to TRBJ2-1; the D is unclear. The CDR3 consists of 16 residues. The V gene lost 1 base and the J gene lost 6 bases, with 16 bases spanning the gap. Germline V gene data show CDR1 as LGHNA and CDR2 as YSLEER. CDR3 protein: CASSQAWARSANEQFF. CDR3 DNA: TGCGCCAGCAGCCAAGCGTGGGCTAGGAGCGCCAATGAGCAGTTCTTC.

This chain links TRBV6-2 or TRBV6-3 with TRBJ1-5; tentatively, D is TRBD1 (6 bases). Deletions cut 2 bases from V and 2 bases from J, with 13 bases between. Germline V gene data show CDR1 as MNHEY and CDR2 as SVGEGT. This CDR3 contains 16 residues. The CDR3 nucleotides read TGTGCCAGCAGTTACGGGGGCCAGGGAGGCAATCAGCCCCAGCATTTT. Translating gives CASSYGGQGGNQPQHF.